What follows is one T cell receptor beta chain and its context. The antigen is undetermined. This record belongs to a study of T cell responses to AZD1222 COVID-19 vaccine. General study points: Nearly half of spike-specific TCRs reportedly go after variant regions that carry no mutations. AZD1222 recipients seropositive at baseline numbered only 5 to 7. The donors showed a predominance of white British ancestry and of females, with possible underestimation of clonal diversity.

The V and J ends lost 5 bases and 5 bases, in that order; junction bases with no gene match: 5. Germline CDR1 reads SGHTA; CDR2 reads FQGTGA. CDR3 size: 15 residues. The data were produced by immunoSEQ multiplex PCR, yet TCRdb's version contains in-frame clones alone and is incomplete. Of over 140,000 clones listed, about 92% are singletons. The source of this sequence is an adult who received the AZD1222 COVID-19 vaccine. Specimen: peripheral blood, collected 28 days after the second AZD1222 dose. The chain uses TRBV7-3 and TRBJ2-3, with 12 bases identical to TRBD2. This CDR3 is CASSPGLAGLDTQYF. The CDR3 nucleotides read TGTGCCAGCAGCCCCGGACTAGCGGGATTAGATACGCAGTATTTT.